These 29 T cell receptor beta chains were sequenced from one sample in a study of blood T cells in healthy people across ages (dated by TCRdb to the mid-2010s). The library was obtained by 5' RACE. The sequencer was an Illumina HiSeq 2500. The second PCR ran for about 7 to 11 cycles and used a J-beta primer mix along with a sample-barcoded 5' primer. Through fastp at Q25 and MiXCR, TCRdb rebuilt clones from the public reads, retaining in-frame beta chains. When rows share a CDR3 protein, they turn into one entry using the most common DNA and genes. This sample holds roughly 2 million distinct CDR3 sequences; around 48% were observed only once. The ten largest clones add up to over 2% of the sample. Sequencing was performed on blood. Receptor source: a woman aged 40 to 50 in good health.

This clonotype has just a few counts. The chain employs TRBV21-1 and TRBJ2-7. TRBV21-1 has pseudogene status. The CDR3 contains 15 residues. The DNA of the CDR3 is TGTGCCAGTAGCAAACCACAGCCGGATTCCTACGAGCAGTACTTC. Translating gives CASSKPQPDSYEQYF.

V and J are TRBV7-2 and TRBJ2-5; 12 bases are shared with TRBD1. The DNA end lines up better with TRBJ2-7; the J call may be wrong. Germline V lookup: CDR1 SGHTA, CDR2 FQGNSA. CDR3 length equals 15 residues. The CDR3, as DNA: TGTGCCAGCAGCAGGCGGGACAGGGGGCGTGTCGAGCAGTACTTC. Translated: CASSRRDRGRVEQYF.

DNA of the CDR3: TGTGCCAGCAGATCTTTCCGGGACAGCTACAACTACGAGCAGTACTTC. Protein product: CASRSFRDSYNYEQYF. The chain combines TRBV6-1 with TRBJ2-7; 7 nucleotides agree with TRBD1. Per the germline V gene, CDR1 is MNHNS and CDR2 is SASEGT. V gave up 6 bases and J gave up 3 bases; unmatched junction bases: 14. The CDR3 consists of 16 residues.

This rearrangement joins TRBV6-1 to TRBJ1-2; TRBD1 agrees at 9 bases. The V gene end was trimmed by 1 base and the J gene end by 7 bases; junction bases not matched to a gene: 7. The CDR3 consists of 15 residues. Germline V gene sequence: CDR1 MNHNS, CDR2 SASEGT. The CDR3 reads CASSEVLGQGTGYTF. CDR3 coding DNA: TGTGCCAGCAGTGAAGTCCTTGGACAGGGGACTGGCTACACCTTC.

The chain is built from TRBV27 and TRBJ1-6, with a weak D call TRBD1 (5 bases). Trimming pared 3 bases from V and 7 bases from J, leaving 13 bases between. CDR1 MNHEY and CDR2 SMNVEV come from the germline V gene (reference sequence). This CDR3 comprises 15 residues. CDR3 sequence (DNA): TGTGCCAGCAGTTTGGGCAGGGCCGAAAATTCACCCCTCCACTTT. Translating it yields CASSLGRAENSPLHF.

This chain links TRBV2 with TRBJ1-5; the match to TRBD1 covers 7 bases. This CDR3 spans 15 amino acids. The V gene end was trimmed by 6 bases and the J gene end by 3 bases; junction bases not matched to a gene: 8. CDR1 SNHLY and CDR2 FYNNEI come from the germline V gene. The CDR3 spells CASRATGVFNQPQHF. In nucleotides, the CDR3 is TGTGCCAGCAGGGCCACAGGGGTCTTCAATCAGCCCCAGCATTTT. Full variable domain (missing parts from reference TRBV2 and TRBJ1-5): EPEVTQTPSHQVTQMGQEVILRCVPISNHLYFYWYRQILGQKVEFLVSFYNNEISEKSEIFDDQFSVERPDGSNFTLKIRSTKLEDSAMYFCASRATGVFNQPQHFGDGTRLSIL.

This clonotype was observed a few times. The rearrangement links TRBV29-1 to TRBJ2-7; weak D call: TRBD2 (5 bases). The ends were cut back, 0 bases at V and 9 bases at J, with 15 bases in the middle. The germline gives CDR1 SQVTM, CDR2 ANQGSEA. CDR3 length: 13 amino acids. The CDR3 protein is CSVEDLNGVGQYF. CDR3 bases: TGCAGCGTTGAAGATCTTAACGGGGTAGGGCAGTACTTC.

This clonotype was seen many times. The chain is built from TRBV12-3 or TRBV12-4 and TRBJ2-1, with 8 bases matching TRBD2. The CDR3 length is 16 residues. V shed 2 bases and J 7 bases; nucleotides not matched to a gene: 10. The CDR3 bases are TGTGCCAGCAGTTTAATGTTGGCGGGGGGACAAAATGAGCAGTTCTTC. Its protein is CASSLMLAGGQNEQFF.

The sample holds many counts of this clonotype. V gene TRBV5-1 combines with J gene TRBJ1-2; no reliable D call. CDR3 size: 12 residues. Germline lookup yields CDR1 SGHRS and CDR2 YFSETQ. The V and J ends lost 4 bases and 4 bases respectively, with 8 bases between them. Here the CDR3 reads CASSQDLYGYTF. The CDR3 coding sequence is TGCGCCAGCAGCCAGGATCTCTATGGCTACACCTTC.

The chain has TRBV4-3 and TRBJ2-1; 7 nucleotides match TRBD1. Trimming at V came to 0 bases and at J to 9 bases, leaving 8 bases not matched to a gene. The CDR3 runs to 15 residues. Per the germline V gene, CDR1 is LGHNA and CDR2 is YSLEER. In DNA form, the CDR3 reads TGCGCCAGCAGCCAAGATAGACAGGGTATTCGTGAGCAGTTCTTC. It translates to CASSQDRQGIREQFF.

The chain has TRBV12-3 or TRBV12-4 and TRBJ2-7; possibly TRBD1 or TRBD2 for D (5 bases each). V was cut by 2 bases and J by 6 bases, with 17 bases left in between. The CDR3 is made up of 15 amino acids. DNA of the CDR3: TGTGCCAGCAGTTTAATAGGCCCGCCGAGGGGCGAGCAGTACTTC. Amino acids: CASSLIGPPRGEQYF.

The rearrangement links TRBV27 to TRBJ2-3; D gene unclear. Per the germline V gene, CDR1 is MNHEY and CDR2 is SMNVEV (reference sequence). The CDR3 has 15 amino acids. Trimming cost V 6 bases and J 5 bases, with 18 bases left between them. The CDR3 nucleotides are TGTGCCAGCAGCCGAGGCGTCTCCAGCCTAGATACGCAGTATTTT. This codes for CASSRGVSSLDTQYF.

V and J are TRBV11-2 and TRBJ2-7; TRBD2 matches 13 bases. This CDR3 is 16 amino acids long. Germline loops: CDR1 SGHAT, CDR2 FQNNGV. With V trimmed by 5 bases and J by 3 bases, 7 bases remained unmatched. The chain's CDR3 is CASSIRLAGGYYEQYF. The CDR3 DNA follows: TGTGCCAGCAGCATTCGACTAGCGGGGGGCTACTACGAGCAGTACTTC.

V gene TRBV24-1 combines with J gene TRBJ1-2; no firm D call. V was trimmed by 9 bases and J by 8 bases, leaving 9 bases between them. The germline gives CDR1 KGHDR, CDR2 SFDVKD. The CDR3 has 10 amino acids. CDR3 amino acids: CATFHEGYTF. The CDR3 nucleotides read TGTGCCACCTTCCACGAGGGCTACACCTTC.

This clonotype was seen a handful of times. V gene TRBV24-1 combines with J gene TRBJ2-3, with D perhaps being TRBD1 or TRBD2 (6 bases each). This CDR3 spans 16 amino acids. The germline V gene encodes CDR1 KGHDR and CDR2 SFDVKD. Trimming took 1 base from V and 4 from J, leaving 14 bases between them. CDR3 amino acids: CATSDLVGGAADTQYF. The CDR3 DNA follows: TGTGCCACCAGTGATTTAGTCGGGGGCGCGGCAGATACGCAGTATTTT.

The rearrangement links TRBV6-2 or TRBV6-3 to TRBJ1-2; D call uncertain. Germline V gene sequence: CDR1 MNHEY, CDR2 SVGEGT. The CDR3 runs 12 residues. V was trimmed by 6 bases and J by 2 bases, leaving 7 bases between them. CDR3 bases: TGTGCCAGCAGGAATCTCAACTATGGCTACACCTTC. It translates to CASRNLNYGYTF.

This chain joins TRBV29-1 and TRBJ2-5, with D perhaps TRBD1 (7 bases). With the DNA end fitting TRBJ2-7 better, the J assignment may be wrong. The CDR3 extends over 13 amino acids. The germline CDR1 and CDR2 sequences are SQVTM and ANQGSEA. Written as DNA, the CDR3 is TGCAGCGTTGGGCGGGGACAGATTTACGAGCAGTACTTC. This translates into CSVGRGQIYEQYF.

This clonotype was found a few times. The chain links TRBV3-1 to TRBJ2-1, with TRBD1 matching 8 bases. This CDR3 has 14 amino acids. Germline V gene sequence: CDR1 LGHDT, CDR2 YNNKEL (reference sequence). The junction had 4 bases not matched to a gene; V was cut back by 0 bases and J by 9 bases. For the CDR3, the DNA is TGTGCCAGCAGCCAAGAGGGACAGGTTTGTGAGCAGTTCTTC. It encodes CASSQEGQVCEQFF.

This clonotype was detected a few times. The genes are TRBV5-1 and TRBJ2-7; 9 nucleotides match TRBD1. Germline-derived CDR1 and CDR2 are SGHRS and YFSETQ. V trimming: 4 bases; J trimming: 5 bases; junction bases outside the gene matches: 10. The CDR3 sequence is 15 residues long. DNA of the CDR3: TGCGCCAGCAGCGAGAAGGGACAGGGAGGCGACGAGCAGTACTTC. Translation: CASSEKGQGGDEQYF.

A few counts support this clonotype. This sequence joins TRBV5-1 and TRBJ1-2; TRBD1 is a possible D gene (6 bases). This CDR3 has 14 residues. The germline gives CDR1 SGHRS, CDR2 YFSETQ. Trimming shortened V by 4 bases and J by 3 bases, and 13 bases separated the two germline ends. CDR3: CASSHGTLDYGYTF. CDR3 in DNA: TGCGCCAGCAGCCACGGGACACTAGACTATGGCTACACCTTC.

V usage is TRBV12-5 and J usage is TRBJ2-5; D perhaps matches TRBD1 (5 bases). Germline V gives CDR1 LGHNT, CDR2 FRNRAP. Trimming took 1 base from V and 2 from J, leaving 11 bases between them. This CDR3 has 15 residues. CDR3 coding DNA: TGTGCTAGTGGTTTGGGTCAGACAGAGCAAGAGACCCAGTACTTC. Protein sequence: CASGLGQTEQETQYF.

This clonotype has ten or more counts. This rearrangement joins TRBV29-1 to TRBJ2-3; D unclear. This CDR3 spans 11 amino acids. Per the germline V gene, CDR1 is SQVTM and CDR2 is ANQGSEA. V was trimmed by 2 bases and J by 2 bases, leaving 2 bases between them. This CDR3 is CSVENTDTQYF. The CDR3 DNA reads TGCAGCGTTGAAAACACAGATACGCAGTATTTT.

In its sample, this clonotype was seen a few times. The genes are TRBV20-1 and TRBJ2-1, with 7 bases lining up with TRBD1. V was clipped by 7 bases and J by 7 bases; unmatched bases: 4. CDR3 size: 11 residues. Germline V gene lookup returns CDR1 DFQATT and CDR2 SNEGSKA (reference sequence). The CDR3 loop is CSGSQGNEQFF. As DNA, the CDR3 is TGCAGTGGCTCACAGGGGAATGAGCAGTTCTTC.

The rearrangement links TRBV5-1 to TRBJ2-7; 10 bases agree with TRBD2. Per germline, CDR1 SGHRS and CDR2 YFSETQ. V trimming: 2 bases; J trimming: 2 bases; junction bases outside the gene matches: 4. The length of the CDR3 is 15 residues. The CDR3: CASSLLAGSAYEQYF. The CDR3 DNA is TGCGCCAGCAGCTTACTAGCGGGGTCCGCCTACGAGCAGTACTTC.

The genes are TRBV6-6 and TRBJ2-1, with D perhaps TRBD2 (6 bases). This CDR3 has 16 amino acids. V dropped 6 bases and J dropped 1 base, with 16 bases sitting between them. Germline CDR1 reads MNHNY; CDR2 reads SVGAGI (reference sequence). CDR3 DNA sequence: TGTGCCAGCAGGACTAGGGGAACCGGTTCCTACAATGAGCAGTTCTTC. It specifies CASRTRGTGSYNEQFF.

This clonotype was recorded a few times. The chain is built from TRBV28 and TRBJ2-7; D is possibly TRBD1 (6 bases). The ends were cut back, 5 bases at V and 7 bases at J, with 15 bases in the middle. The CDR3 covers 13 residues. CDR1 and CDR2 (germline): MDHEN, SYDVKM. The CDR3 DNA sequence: TGTGCCAGCAGTCTACTAAACAGGGAGGAGCAGTACTTC. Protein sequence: CASSLLNREEQYF. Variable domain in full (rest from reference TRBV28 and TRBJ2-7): DVKVTQSSRYLVKRTGEKVFLECVQDMDHENMFWYRQDPGLGLRLIYFSYDVKMKEKGDIPEGYSVSREKKERFSLILESASTNQTSMYLCASSLLNREEQYFGPGTRLTVT.

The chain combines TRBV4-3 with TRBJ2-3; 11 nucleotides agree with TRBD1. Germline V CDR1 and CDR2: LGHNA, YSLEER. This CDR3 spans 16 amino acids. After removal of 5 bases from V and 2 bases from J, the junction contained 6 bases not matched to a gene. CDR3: CASSARTGGLTDTQYF. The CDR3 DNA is TGCGCCAGCAGCGCCCGGACAGGGGGCCTCACAGATACGCAGTATTTT.

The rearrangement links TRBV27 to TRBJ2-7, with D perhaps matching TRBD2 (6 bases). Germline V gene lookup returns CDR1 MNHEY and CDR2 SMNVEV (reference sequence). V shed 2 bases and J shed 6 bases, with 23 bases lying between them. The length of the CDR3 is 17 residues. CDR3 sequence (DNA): TGTGCCAGCAGTTTAAACGCCGTGAGACTAGATATTCCCGAGCAGTACTTC. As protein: CASSLNAVRLDIPEQYF.

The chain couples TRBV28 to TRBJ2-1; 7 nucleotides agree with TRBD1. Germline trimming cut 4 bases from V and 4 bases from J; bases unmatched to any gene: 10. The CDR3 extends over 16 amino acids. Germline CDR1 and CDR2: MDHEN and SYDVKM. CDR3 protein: CASSSWTGTAYNEQFF. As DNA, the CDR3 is TGTGCCAGCAGTTCTTGGACCGGGACAGCATACAATGAGCAGTTCTTC.